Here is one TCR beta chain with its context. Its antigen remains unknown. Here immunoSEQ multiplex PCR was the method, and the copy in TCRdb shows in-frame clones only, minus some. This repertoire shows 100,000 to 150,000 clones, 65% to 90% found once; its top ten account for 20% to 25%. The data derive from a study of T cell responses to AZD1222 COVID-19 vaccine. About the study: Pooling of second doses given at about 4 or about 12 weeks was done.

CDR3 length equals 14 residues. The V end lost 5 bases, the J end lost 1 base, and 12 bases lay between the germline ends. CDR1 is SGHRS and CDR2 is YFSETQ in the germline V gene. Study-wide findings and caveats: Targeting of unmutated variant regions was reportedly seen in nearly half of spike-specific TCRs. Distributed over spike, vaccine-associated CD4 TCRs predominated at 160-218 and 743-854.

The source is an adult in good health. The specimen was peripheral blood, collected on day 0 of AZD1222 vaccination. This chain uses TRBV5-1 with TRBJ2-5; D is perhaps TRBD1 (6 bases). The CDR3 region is CASSPGTFQETQYF. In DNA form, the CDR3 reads TGCGCCAGCAGTCCCGGGACATTCCAAGAGACCCAGTACTTC. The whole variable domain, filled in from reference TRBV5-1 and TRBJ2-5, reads KAGVTQTPRYLIKTRGQQVTLSCSPISGHRSVSWYQQTPGQGLQFLFEYFSETQRNKGNFPGRFSGRQFSNSRSEMNVSTLELGDSALYLCASSPGTFQETQYFGPGTRLLVL.